This TCR beta chain was captured by sequencing in a study of blood T cell repertoires in COVID-19. Study-wide context: COVID-19 samples from acute and convalescent phases originated in the United States, Italy and Spain.

Per the authors' pipeline: Estimation of nucleated cell counts relied on the amplification of reference gene primers. The data were produced by immunoSEQ multiplex PCR, yet TCRdb's version contains in-frame clones alone and is incomplete. That table supplies the V and J calls and clone size; D and trimming were determined from the DNA. The sample lists hundreds of thousands of clones; 85% to 90% were seen once. Deletions cut 5 bases from V and 5 bases from J, with 18 bases between. Germline CDR1 and CDR2: GTSNPN and SVGIG (reference sequence). The CDR3 totals 14 residues. This chain links TRBV30 with TRBJ1-2; D remains unclear. Specimen: PBMCs or T cells enriched from blood (not recorded which). This clonotype was obtained from a middle-aged man who had recovered from COVID-19. The CDR3 here is CAWDPGGLGYGYTF. DNA of the CDR3: TGTGCCTGGGACCCGGGCGGGCTGGGATATGGCTACACCTTC.